This T cell receptor beta chain was captured by sequencing in a study of control samples from healthy donors and cancer patients. Profiling relied on immunoSEQ multiplex PCR, and the TCRdb table lists in-frame clones only, not all of them. The sample records 100,000 or so clones, around 88% being singletons. A word on this clone: No DNA is shown, since the ends of the CDR3 on it are uncertain; the CDR3 is the one TCRdb lists.

CDR1 is LNHNV, CDR2 YYDKDF, per germline (reference sequence). The CDR3 contains 15 residues when both ends are counted. The TCR comes from a man aged 25-45 years in good health. This chain joins TRBV15 and TRBJ1-1; the table's D call of TRBD1 was not tested on the DNA. The sequencing sample was made of blood. The CDR3 is CATSRDVGQGAPTFF.